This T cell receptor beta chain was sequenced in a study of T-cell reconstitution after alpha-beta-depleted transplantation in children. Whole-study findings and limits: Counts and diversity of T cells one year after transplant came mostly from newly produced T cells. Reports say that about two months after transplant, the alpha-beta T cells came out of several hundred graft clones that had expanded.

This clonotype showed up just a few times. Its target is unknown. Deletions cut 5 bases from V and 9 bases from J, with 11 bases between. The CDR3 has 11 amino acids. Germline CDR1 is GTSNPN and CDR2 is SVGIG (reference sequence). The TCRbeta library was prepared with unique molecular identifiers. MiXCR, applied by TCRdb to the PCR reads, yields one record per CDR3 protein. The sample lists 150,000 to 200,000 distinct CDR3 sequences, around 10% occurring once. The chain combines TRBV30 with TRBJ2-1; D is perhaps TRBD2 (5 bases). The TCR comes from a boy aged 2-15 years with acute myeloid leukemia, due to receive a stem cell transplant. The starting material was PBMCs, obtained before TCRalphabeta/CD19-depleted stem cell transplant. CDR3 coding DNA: TGTGCCTGGGAGGGATCGGGTGAGCAGTTCTTC. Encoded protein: CAWEGSGEQFF.